One and the same sample provided the 11 T cell receptor beta chains below, sequenced in a study of CD8 T cells in ankylosing spondylitis. Each CDR3 protein is one row after TCRdb ran MiXCR on the 5' RACE reads. The repertoire consists of just over 300,000 distinct CDR3 sequences, with more than 20% occurring once and the leading ten covering roughly 3.6%. The sequenced material came from blood, either unsorted or a sorted T cell fraction (not recorded which). These receptors were obtained from a female donor with ankylosing spondylitis or in good health (not recorded which).

This clonotype has ten or more counts. The V and J genes are TRBV20-1 and TRBJ2-7; 10 bases fit TRBD2. CDR3 length: 13 residues. Germline lookup yields CDR1 DFQATT and CDR2 SNEGSKA (reference sequence). V was clipped by 5 bases and J by 3 bases; unmatched bases: 4. The CDR3 bases are TGCAGTGCTCCACGGACTAGCGGCTACGAGCAGTACTTC. This codes for CSAPRTSGYEQYF.

This clonotype was recorded a few times. The rearrangement joins TRBV12-3 or TRBV12-4 to TRBJ2-7; the D is unclear. The CDR3 loop spans 13 amino acids. Between the trimmed V and J ends, which lost 3 bases and 3 bases, there was a span of 9 bases. CDR3 region: CASSFSYNYEQYF. The CDR3 DNA sequence: TGTGCCAGCAGTTTTAGCTATAACTACGAGCAGTACTTC.

This clonotype was counted between two and nine times. V is TRBV7-6 and J is TRBJ2-1; TRBD2 agrees at 12 bases. J lost 6 bases, V lost 5 bases, and 5 bases had no gene match. Germline V CDR1 and CDR2: SGHVS, FNYEAQ. This CDR3 comprises 15 residues. In DNA, the CDR3 is TGTGCCAGCAGCACCTTACTAGCGGGAGGCAATGAGCAGTTCTTC. The encoded protein is CASSTLLAGGNEQFF.

The chain employs TRBV20-1 and TRBJ2-1, with 10 bases matching TRBD2. Germline assignment: CDR1 DFQATT and CDR2 SNEGSKA (reference sequence). V lost 1 base and J lost 8; bases outside the gene matches: 8. This CDR3 is built from 15 residues. The CDR3 spells CSARAPSGRSDEQFF. The DNA of the CDR3 is TGCAGTGCTAGAGCCCCTAGCGGGAGATCCGATGAGCAGTTCTTC.

This clonotype was detected only a few times. The gene calls are TRBV10-3 and TRBJ2-5, with 7 bases matching TRBD2. With 10 bases clipped from V and 5 bases from J, the junction kept 13 bases outside the gene matches. CDR1 ENHRY and CDR2 SYGVKD come from the germline V gene. The CDR3 has 14 residues. The chain's CDR3 is CATQRDLSGETQYF. DNA of the CDR3: TGTGCCACCCAGCGGGACCTTTCGGGGGAGACCCAGTACTTC.

The chain combines TRBV6-2 or TRBV6-3 with TRBJ1-2; the D gene is possibly TRBD1 (5 bases). CDR3 length: 13 amino acids. Trimming pared 0 bases from V and 8 bases from J, leaving 10 bases between. Germline assignment: CDR1 MNHEY and CDR2 SVGEGT. CDR3 in amino acids: CASSYSNGGGYTF. The CDR3 bases are TGTGCCAGCAGTTACTCGAATGGGGGAGGCTACACCTTC.

This clonotype was counted at least ten times. The chain employs TRBV6-5 and TRBJ2-1; 12 nucleotides agree with TRBD2. The CDR3 totals 15 residues. Per germline, CDR1 MNHEY and CDR2 SVGAGI. The trim removed 4 bases at V and 8 bases at J, leaving 6 bases unmatched. As DNA, the CDR3 is TGTGCCAGCAGTTTCCTGACTAGCGGGAGTGATGAGCAGTTCTTC. It yields the protein CASSFLTSGSDEQFF.

The DNA for the CDR3 is TGTGCCAGCTCGGGACAGGGGGCAGGAGAGACCCAGTACTTC. Amino acids: CASSGQGAGETQYF. This chain connects TRBV19 to TRBJ2-5; 12 bases line up with TRBD1. The CDR3 has 14 residues. Per germline, CDR1 LNHDA and CDR2 SQIVND (reference sequence). After removal of 9 bases from V and 4 bases from J, the junction contained 6 bases not matched to a gene.

The chain joins TRBV4-3 to TRBJ2-7; D might be TRBD2 (5 bases). This CDR3 has 15 residues. Germline assignment: CDR1 LGHNA and CDR2 YSLEER. The V end was cut by 1 base, the J end by 2 bases, with 12 bases between. This CDR3 reads CASSQGVGVTYEQYF. For the CDR3, the DNA is TGCGCCAGCAGCCAAGGGGTGGGAGTTACCTACGAGCAGTACTTC.

This clonotype was found a few times. Written as DNA, the CDR3 is TGTGCCACCAGTAGAACCGGGACGGTGGGCTACACCTTC. This encodes CATSRTGTVGYTF. The chain has TRBV24-1 and TRBJ1-2; the D gene is possibly TRBD1 (5 bases). CDR3 length: 13 residues. V lost 6 bases, J lost 8 bases, and 15 bases lay in between. Per the germline V gene, CDR1 is KGHDR and CDR2 is SFDVKD.

The chain carries TRBV12-3 or TRBV12-4 and TRBJ1-4; D is possibly TRBD1 (5 bases). The CDR3 loop spans 14 amino acids. Trimming took off 6 bases at V and 0 bases at J, with 8 bases between the two ends. CDR3 loop: CASRQGATNEKLFF. In nucleotides, the CDR3 is TGTGCCAGCAGGCAGGGTGCAACTAATGAAAAACTGTTTTTT.